A single sample gave rise to the 7 T cell receptor beta chains below, sequenced in a study of blood T cell repertoires in COVID-19. This table comes from immunoSEQ multiplex PCR, and its TCRdb copy is limited to in-frame clones, with some not included. The sample holds 50,000 to 70,000 clones, 65% to 85% seen once. The material sequenced was peripheral blood. These receptors all come from a man between 65 and 85 years old with active COVID-19.

The chain couples TRBV5-1 to TRBJ1-2; D remains unclear. The V end lost 1 base, the J end lost 4 bases, and 11 bases lay between the germline ends. The CDR3 is made up of 14 amino acids. Germline V gene sequence: CDR1 SGHRS, CDR2 YFSETQ. The CDR3 spells CASSLSGQIYGYTF. The CDR3 nucleotides are TGCGCCAGCAGCTTGAGTGGGCAGATCTATGGCTACACCTTC.

J is TRBJ1-2 and V is TRBV5-6, with D unclear. Trimming removed 2 bases from V and 12 bases from J, with 20 bases in between. This CDR3 region has 14 residues. Per the germline V gene, CDR1 is SGHDT and CDR2 is YYEEEE. The CDR3 is CASSFGASLTIDTF. The CDR3 bases are TGTGCCAGCAGCTTCGGCGCTTCTCTAACTATCGACACCTTC.

V usage is TRBV19 and J usage is TRBJ2-7; possibly TRBD2 for D (6 bases). The germline gives CDR1 LNHDA, CDR2 SQIVND (reference sequence). V shed 7 bases and J shed 0 bases, with 13 bases lying between them. The CDR3 length is 14 residues. CDR3 nucleotides: TGTGCCAGTACAAACACCGGGAGCTCCTACGAGCAGTACTTC. Translation gives CASTNTGSSYEQYF.

With respect to this clone: This specimen includes other DNA sequences encoding the same CDR3. The chain joins TRBV6-5 to TRBJ2-7; TRBD1 matches 8 bases. CDR1 and CDR2 from the germline V gene are MNHEY and SVGAGI. The CDR3 is made up of 13 amino acids. Germline trimming cut 6 bases from V and 6 bases from J; bases unmatched to any gene: 7. The CDR3 is CASSSGTGGEQYF. Written as DNA, the CDR3 is TGTGCCAGCAGCTCCGGGACAGGTGGCGAGCAGTACTTC.

This chain uses TRBV5-1 with TRBJ2-1; 8 bases align to TRBD1. Germline V lookup: CDR1 SGHRS, CDR2 YFSETQ. This CDR3 is built from 15 residues. The V gene end was trimmed by 1 base and the J gene end by 6 bases; junction bases not matched to a gene: 6. DNA of the CDR3: TGCGCCAGCAGCTTGAGTGGACAGGGTCTCAATGAGCAGTTCTTC. It yields the protein CASSLSGQGLNEQFF.

This clone was found once. This chain joins TRBV7-3 and TRBJ2-1, with TRBD2 as a possible D gene (5 bases). CDR1 and CDR2 from the germline V gene are SGHTA and FQGTGA. Deletions cut 0 bases from V and 11 bases from J, with 8 bases between. The CDR3 contains 12 residues. DNA of the CDR3: TGTGCCAGCAGCTTAACAACCGGGAAGCAGTTCTTC. Amino acid sequence: CASSLTTGKQFF.

The J gene is TRBJ2-1, the V gene TRBV7-6; TRBD2 aligns across 14 bases. The germline V gene has CDR1 SGHVS and CDR2 FNYEAQ. This CDR3 is 17 amino acids long. The V and J ends lost 5 bases and 4 bases, in that order; junction bases with no gene match: 7. CDR3 region: CASSLRTSGRIYNEQFF. The CDR3, as DNA: TGTGCCAGCAGCCTTCGGACTAGCGGGAGGATATACAATGAGCAGTTCTTC.